This TCR beta chain was profiled in a study of long-term antiretroviral therapy in people with HIV (dated by TCRdb to the early 2020s). Background on the whole study: The earliest samples were collected roughly a decade before the 2015 WHO recommendation for immediate ART, at a time when ART was usually postponed until CD4 counts fell. Among the 30 or so participants with HIV, approximately 10 were female. A retrospective serial study tested whether ART initiation and durable HIV suppression were associated with changes in peripheral blood TRB repertoire composition and diversity. No cross-contamination during QIAcube processing turned up in test extractions that ran a monoclonal T-cell line alongside about 35 polyclonal samples. A total of 192 cryopreserved PBMC samples were contributed to the cohort by 30 adults with confirmed HIV infection, with samples collected serially over a mean of approximately six years (range 1-12). Overall study results and their limits: Expanded TRB clones identified before ART initiation dominated the repertoire across all time points, though the dominance fluctuated and decreased in many PLHIV after ART. CDR3 length ranges in HIV repertoires were narrower than in controls, and network structure suggested an antigen-experienced repertoire with only a slight naive shift after ART. Because cell numbers in pre-ART samples were limited, unsorted PBMC were profiled instead of sorted CD4+ and CD8+ T cells. Owing to limited PBMC availability, only the TCR beta chain was sequenced, without alpha chain pairing. The samples span the years 2004 to 2017, and the ART regimens used may be less effective than current regimens. Inferences about post-ART repertoire changes were limited because no data were available on ART adherence, viral resistance or therapy changes. Starting ART was linked to a significant rise in TRB diversity, yet even after long-term ART the diversity remained significantly lower than in transplant donor controls.

The immunoSEQ hsTCRB v3.0 assay was used at survey level resolution to sequence the TRB variable region. TRB sequencing targeted a depth of about 40,000-55,000 T-cell genomes per sample. Pooled TRB libraries were sequenced on an Illumina MiSeq with a v3 150-cycle kit. The authors processed their data as follows. Repertoire analysis was run in R within a reproducible Nextflow workflow that covered QC, data transformation and analysis. Custom analyses were implemented in LymphoSeq2, an R package for AIRR-Seq data exploration. After excluding several samples that yielded fewer than 5000 total TRB sequences, 150 to 200 HIV repertoires remained for analysis. Of the roughly 180 retained HIV repertoires, about 61 were collected before and approximately 130 after ART initiation. Repertoires were downsampled to 5000 TRB nucleotide sequences, and summary statistics were averaged over 100 downsampling iterations. Only TRB sequences with CDR3 regions of at least seven amino acids were retained for analysis. Diversity was measured with a Shannon entropy-derived clonality score and the Gini coefficient. In repertoire networks, the top 5000 CDR3 amino acid sequences were linked whenever an edit distance of one separated two sequences. For TRB CDR3 amino acid sequences, antigen specificity groups and MHC restriction were predicted with GLIPH2. To flag known associations with CMV, EBV, HIV or tissue antigens, CDR3 amino acid sequences were compared against VDJdb and McPAS-TCR. Pre-ART, post-ART and control groups were compared with Wilcoxon signed-rank tests and Holm-Bonferroni correction. The table was pulled from immuneACCESS by TCRdb, which kept in-frame rearrangements only. Such tables lose some clones; where checked, under half of the loss comes from unresolved V genes, and the rest has no known cause. The DNA gave D and trimming, while V, J and clone size come from that table. This sample gives over 25,000 clones in total; more than 80% of them show up just once. The top ten clones comprise about 9.4% of the sample.

Inclusion was restricted to participants for whom at least one PBMC sample before ART initiation and at least two post-ART samples were available. Every participant with HIV received treatment in the United States of America. Cryopreserved samples of about 1-10 million PBMC were thawed and washed before DNA extraction. At the time of the earliest PBMC sample, participants with HIV were aged between roughly 20 and 60 years. Per participant, PBMC samples came from 1-4 timepoints prior to ART initiation and 2-8 timepoints following ART initiation, for a median of 7 samples. Serial HIV viral load, CD4+ T-cell count, ART history and demographic data were obtained for every participant. Genomic DNA was extracted from unsorted PBMC with a Qiagen kit on a QIAcube, with processing performed in batches of 12 samples. Turning to this clone: Its specific antigen is unknown. Base-call qualities are not available, and no considerably larger clone is one nucleotide away.

V and J lose 7 bases and 2 bases, and a span of 18 bases separates them. The CDR3 numbers 15 residues from cysteine through phenylalanine. This entry keeps only the CDR3 DNA: 45 bases, framed from base 1. According to the germline V gene, CDR1 reads SQVTM and CDR2 reads ANQGSEA. The V and J segments used are TRBV29-1 and TRBJ2-1, with a tentative D call of TRBD1 or TRBD2, each matching 6 bases. This sample comprised unsorted PBMCs, obtained 3 years after starting antiretroviral therapy. The sequence was collected from a middle-aged man with HIV. The nucleotides are TGCAGCGCCCCCGGAGGGGGGCCCACCTACAATGAGCAGTTCTTC. It is translated as CSAPGGGPTYNEQFF.